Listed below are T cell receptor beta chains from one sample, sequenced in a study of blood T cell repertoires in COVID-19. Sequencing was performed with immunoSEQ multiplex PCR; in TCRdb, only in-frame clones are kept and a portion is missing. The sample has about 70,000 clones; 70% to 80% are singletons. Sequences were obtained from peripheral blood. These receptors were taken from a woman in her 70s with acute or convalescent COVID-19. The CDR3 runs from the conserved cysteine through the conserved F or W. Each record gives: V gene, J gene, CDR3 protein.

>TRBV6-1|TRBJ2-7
CASSDRLIVDEQYF
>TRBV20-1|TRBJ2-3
CSASALAVSTDTQYF
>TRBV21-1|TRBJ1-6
CASSKVRPQARGRLYNSPLHF
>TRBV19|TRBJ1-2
CTGQGACDYGYTF
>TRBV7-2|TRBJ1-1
CASSVHRETEAFF
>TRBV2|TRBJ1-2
CASSEASGPSGYTF
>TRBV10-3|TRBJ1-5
CAIKGEGDNQPQHF
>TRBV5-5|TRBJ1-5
CASSLTGSNQPQHF
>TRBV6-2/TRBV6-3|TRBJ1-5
CASSYRVSGQGAGQPQHF
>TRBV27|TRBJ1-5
CASSLLGHQPQHF
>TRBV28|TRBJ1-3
CASSLLRAGNTIYF
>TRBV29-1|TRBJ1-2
CSGDSSNYGYTF
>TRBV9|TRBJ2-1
CASSVAGLAGGSYNEQFF
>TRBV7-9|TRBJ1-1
CASSQTGGVLRNTEAFF
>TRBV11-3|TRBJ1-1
CASSLGGMNTEAFF
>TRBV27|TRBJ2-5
CASRVTGVGQETQYF
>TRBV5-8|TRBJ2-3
CASSSGQGRTDTQYF
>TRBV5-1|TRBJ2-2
CASRGQGGTGELFF
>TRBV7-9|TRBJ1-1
CASSLRQGNTEAFF
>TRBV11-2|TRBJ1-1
CASSFRGRTEAFF
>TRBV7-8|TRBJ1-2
CASSFGTGNGYTF
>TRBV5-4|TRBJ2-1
CASSRDYDSYNEQFF
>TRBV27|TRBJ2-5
CASSSYGRYETQYF
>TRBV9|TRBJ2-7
CASSVGRSGTSIEQYF
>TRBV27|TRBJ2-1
CASSSGLYNEQFF
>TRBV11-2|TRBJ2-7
CASSSRSSGSIYEQYF
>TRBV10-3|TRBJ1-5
CAISEREDQPQHF
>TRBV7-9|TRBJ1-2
CASSFLKGESYGYTF
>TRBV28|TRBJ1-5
CASRGAGGFRSNQPQHF
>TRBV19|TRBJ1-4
CASRGEAALREKLFF
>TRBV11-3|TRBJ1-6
CASSSTGQGSPLHF
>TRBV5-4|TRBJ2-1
CASSGGQPNHNEQFF
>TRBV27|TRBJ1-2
CASSLNWQGTIFF
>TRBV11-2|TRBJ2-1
CASSLGTSGSGVF
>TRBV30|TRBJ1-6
CAWGPAGGYSPLHF
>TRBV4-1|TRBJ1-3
CASSRGTGSGNTIYF
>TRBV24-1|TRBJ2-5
CATSDRRGSYQETQYF
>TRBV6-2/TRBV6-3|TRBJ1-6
CASSYKQGNSPLHF
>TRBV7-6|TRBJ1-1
CASSLKYQGSSLSTEAFF